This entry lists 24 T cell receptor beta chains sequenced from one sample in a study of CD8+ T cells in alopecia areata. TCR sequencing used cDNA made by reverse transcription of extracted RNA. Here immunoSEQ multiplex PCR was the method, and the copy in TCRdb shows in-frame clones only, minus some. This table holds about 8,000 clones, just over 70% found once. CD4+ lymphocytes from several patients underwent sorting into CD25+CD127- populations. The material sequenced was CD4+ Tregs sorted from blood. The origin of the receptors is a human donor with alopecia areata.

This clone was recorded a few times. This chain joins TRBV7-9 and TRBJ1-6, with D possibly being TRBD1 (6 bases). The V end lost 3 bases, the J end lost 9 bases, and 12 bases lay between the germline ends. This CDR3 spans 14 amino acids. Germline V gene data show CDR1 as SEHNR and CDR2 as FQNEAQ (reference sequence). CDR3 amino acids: CASSFRSRGSPLHF. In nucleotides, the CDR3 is TGTGCCAGCAGCTTCAGGAGCAGGGGTTCACCCCTCCACTTT.

The chain's CDR3 is CASSLGVQAGSEAFF. CDR3 DNA: TGTGCCAGCAGCTTAGGGGTTCAGGCGGGATCTGAAGCTTTCTTT. The gene calls are TRBV7-9 and TRBJ1-1; D is ambiguous. Germline V gives CDR1 SEHNR, CDR2 FQNEAQ (reference sequence). This CDR3 is 15 amino acids long. The germline V and J ends were trimmed by 1 base and 6 bases, with 15 bases remaining between them.

The CDR3: CASSIGGFGDTQYF. DNA for the CDR3: TGTGCCAGTAGTATAGGAGGGTTTGGGGATACGCAGTATTTT. The J gene is TRBJ2-3, the V gene TRBV19, with D perhaps TRBD2 (5 bases). V shed 1 base and J shed 6 bases, with 11 bases lying between them. The germline gives CDR1 LNHDA, CDR2 SQIVND (reference sequence). CDR3 length: 14 residues.

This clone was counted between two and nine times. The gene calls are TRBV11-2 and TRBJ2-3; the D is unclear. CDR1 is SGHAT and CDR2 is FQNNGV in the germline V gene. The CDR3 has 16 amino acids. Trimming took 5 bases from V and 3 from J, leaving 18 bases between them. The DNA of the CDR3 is TGTGCCAGCAGCAGGGCGCGACGGAGCCGAACAGATACGCAGTATTTT. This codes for CASSRARRSRTDTQYF.

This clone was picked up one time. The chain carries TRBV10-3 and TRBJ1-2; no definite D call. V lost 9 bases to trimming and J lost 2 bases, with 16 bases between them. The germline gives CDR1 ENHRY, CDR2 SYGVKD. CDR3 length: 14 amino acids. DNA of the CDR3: TGTGCCATACGGACTTCTTCCCTAAACTATGGCTACACCTTC. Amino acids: CAIRTSSLNYGYTF.

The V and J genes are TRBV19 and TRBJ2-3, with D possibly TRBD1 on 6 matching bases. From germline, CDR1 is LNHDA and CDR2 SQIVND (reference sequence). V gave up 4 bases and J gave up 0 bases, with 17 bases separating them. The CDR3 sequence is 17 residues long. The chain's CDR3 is CASSTKRTALSTDTQYF. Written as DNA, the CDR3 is TGTGCCAGTAGTACAAAACGGACAGCGCTTAGCACAGATACGCAGTATTTT.

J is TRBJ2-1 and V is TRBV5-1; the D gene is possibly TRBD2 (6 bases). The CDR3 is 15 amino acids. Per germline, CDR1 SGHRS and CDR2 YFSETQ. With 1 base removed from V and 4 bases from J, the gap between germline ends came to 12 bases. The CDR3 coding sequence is TGCGCCAGCAGCTTGCTGGGGGGAGCTTACAATGAGCAGTTCTTC. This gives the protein CASSLLGGAYNEQFF.

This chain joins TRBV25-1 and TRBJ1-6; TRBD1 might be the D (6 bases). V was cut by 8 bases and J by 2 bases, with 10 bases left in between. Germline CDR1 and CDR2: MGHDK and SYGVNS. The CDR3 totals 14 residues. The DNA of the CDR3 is TGTGCCAGCCGCCGGGGGCCCTATAATTCACCCCTCCACTTT. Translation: CASRRGPYNSPLHF.

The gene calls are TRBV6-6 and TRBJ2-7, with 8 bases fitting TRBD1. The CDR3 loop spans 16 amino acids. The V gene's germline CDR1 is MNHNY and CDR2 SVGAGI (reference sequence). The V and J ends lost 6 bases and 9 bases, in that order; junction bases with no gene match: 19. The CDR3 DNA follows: TGTGCCAGCAGCCCAACAAACCGGGACAGGACCTCACCGCAGTACTTC. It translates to CASSPTNRDRTSPQYF.

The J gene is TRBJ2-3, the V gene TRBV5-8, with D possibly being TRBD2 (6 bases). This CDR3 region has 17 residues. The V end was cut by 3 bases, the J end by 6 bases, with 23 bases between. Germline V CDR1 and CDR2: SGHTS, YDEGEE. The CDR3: CASSWGRDSENGDTQYF. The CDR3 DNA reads TGTGCCAGCAGCTGGGGCCGGGACTCCGAAAACGGTGATACGCAGTATTTT.

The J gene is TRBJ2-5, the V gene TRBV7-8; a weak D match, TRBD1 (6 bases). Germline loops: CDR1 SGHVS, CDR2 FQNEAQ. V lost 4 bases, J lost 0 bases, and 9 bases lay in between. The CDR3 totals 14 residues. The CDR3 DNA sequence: TGTGCCAGCAGCTCCCGGGACAACCAAGAGACCCAGTACTTC. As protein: CASSSRDNQETQYF.

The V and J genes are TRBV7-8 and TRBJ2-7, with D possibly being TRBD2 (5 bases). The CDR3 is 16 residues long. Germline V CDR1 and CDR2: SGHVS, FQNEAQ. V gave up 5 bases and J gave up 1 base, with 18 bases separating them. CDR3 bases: TGTGCCAGCAGCCCTCCGGGGATATGGGAATCCTACGAGCAGTACTTC. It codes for CASSPPGIWESYEQYF. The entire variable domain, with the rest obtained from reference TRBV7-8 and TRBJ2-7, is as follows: GAGVSQSPRYKVAKRGQDVALRCDPISGHVSLFWYQQALGQGPEFLTYFQNEAQLDKSGLPSDRFFAERPEGSVSTLKIQRTQQEDSAVYLCASSPPGIWESYEQYFGPGTRLTVT.

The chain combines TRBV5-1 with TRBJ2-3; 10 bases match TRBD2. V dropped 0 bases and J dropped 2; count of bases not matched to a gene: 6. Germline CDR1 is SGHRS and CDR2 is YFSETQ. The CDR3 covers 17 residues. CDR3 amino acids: CASSLGLAGAPTDTQYF. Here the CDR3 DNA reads TGCGCCAGCAGCTTGGGCCTAGCGGGGGCCCCCACAGATACGCAGTATTTT.

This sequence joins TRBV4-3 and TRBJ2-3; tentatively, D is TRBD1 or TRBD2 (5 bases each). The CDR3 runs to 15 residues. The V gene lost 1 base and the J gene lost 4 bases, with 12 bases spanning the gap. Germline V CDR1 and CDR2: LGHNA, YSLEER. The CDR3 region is CASSQGLGTPDTQYF. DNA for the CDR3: TGCGCCAGCAGCCAAGGGCTGGGGACCCCAGATACGCAGTATTTT.

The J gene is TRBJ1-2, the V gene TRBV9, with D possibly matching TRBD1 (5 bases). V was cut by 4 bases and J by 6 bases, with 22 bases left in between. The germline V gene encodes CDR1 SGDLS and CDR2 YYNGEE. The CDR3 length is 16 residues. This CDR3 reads CASSPTLTGLIDGYTF. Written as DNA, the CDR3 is TGTGCCAGCAGCCCAACCCTGACGGGGCTGATCGATGGCTACACCTTC.

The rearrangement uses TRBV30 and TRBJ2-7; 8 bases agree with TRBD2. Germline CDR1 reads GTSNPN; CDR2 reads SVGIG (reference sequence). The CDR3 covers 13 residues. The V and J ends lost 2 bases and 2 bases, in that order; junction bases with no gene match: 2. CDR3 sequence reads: CAWSSGRTYEQYF. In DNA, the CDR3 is TGTGCCTGGAGTAGCGGGAGAACCTACGAGCAGTACTTC.

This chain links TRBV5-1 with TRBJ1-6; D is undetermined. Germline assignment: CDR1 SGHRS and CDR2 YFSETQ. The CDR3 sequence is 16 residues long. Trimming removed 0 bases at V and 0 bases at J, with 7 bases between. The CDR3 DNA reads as TGCGCCAGCAGCTTGGTTCCTAGCTCCTATAATTCACCCCTCCACTTT. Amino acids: CASSLVPSSYNSPLHF.

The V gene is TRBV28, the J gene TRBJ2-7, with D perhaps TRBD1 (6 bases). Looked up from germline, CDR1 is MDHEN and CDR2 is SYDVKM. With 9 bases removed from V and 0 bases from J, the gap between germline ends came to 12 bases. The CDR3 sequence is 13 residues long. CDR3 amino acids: CASYDRFSYEQYF. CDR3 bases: TGTGCCAGTTACGACAGGTTCTCCTACGAGCAGTACTTC.

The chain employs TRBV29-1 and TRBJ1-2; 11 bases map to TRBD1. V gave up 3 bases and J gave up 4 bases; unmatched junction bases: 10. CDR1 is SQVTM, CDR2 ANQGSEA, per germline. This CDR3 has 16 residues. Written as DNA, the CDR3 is TGCAGCGTTGATTCCGGGACAGGGGGAGGACGCTATGGCTACACCTTC. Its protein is CSVDSGTGGGRYGYTF.

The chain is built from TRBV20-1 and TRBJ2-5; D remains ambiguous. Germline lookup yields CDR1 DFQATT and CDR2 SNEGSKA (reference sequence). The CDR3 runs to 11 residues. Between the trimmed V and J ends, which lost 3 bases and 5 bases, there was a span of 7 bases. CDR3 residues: CSARGSETQYF. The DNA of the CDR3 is TGCAGTGCTAGGGGCAGTGAGACCCAGTACTTC.

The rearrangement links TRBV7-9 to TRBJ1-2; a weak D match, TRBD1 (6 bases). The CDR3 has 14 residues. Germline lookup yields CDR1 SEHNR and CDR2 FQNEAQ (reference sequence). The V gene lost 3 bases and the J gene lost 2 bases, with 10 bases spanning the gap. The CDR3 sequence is CASSFTGRNYGYTF. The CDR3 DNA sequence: TGTGCCAGCAGCTTTACAGGGCGGAACTATGGCTACACCTTC.

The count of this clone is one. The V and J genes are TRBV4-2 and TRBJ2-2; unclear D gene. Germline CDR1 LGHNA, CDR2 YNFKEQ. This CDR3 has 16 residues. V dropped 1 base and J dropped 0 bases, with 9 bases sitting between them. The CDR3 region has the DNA TGTGCCAGCAGCCAAGCAAACAGCGCGAACACCGGGGAGCTGTTTTTT. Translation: CASSQANSANTGELFF.

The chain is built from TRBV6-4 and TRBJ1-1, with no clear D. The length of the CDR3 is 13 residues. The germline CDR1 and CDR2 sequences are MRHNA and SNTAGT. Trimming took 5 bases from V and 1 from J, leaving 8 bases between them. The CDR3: CASSIDENTEAFF. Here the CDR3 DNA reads TGTGCCAGCAGTATTGATGAGAACACTGAAGCTTTCTTT.

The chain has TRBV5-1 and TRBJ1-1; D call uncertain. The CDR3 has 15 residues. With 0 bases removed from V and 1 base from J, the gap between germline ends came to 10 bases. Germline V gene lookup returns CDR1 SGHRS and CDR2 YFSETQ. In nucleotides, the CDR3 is TGCGCCAGCAGCTTGGAGGCTCAGCAGAACACTGAAGCTTTCTTT. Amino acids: CASSLEAQQNTEAFF. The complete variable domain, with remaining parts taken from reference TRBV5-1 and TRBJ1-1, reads KAGVTQTPRYLIKTRGQQVTLSCSPISGHRSVSWYQQTPGQGLQFLFEYFSETQRNKGNFPGRFSGRQFSNSRSEMNVSTLELGDSALYLCASSLEAQQNTEAFFGQGTRLTVV.